One and the same sample provided the 27 T cell receptor beta chains below, sequenced in a study of radiotherapy plus CTLA-4 blockade in lung cancer (dated by TCRdb to between 2017 and 2018). The library came from the immunoSEQ multiplex PCR assay. TCRdb provides this immuneACCESS table in a form limited to in-frame rearrangements. Some clones are lacking; in checked studies, under half of them reflect an unresolved V gene, and why the rest are absent is not known. For this sample there are under 95,000 clones; 78% appear just once. 22% of the sample lies in the top ten. Specimen: peripheral blood, collected from a patient treated with radiotherapy plus ipilimumab. The receptors were gathered from a human donor with non-small cell lung cancer whose response to radiotherapy plus ipilimumab could not be evaluated. Some clones in this sample may be carry-over from other donors' samples.

The rearrangement joins TRBV6-6 to TRBJ2-7; 10 positions match TRBD1. V gave up 5 bases and J gave up 1 base; unmatched junction bases: 5. The germline V gene has CDR1 MNHNY and CDR2 SVGAGI (reference sequence). This CDR3 has 15 residues. CDR3 loop: CASSTQDRGSYEQYF. The CDR3 region has the DNA TGTGCCAGCAGTACCCAGGACAGGGGGTCCTACGAGCAGTACTTC.

The J gene is TRBJ2-5, the V gene TRBV5-4; D perhaps matches TRBD2 (6 bases). V gave up 1 base and J gave up 2 bases, with 9 bases separating them. CDR1 SGHNT and CDR2 YYREEE come from the germline V gene (reference sequence). CDR3 length equals 14 residues. This CDR3 is CASSLKLAQETQYF. The CDR3 coding sequence is TGTGCCAGCAGCTTGAAACTAGCTCAAGAGACCCAGTACTTC.

The chain links TRBV5-3 to TRBJ2-3; 15 bases are a match to TRBD2. TRBV5-3 is given ORF status, its function remaining uncertain. CDR3 length: 17 residues. Trimming at V came to 4 bases and at J to 1 base, leaving 4 bases not matched to a gene. The DNA of the CDR3 is TGTGCCAGAAGCGCGGGACTAGCGGGGGGCCGCACAGATACGCAGTATTTT. Its protein product is CARSAGLAGGRTDTQYF.

The V gene is TRBV6-5, the J gene TRBJ1-1; D unclear. This CDR3 region has 14 residues. With 2 bases removed from V and 4 bases from J, the gap between germline ends came to 11 bases. CDR1 MNHEY and CDR2 SVGAGI come from the germline V gene. The CDR3 nucleotides read TGTGCCAGCAGTTACGGTGTCCCGAGCACTGAAGCTTTCTTT. Translated: CASSYGVPSTEAFF.

The chain employs TRBV14 and TRBJ1-1, with D maybe TRBD1 (6 bases). The CDR3 is made up of 14 amino acids. CDR1 SGHDN and CDR2 FVKESK come from the germline V gene. V lost 3 bases and J 2 bases, leaving 10 bases between the germline ends. CDR3 loop: CASSHRTANTEAFF. The CDR3 DNA reads TGTGCCAGCAGCCACCGGACAGCTAACACTGAAGCTTTCTTT. Full variable domain (outside the CDR3, taken from reference TRBV14 and TRBJ1-1): EAGVTQFPSHSVIEKGQTVTLRCDPISGHDNLYWYRRVMGKEIKFLLHFVKESKQDESGMPNNRFLAERTGGTYSTLKVQPAELEDSGVYFCASSHRTANTEAFFGQGTRLTVV.

V usage is TRBV19 and J usage is TRBJ1-5, with a possible D match to TRBD1 (5 bases). The CDR3 is 15 amino acids. V dropped 1 base and J dropped 3 bases, with 10 bases sitting between them. Germline CDR1 and CDR2: LNHDA and SQIVND (reference sequence). The CDR3 DNA sequence: TGTGCCAGTAGTATAGGAGGAGGGGACAATCAGCCCCAGCATTTT. Translated: CASSIGGGDNQPQHF.

V is TRBV6-1 and J is TRBJ1-1; 8 bases line up with TRBD1. This CDR3 is built from 17 residues. Trimming removed 4 bases from V and 0 bases from J; junction bases left unmatched: 10. Looked up from germline, CDR1 is MNHNS and CDR2 is SASEGT. This CDR3 reads CASSGTGKKALNTEAFF. CDR3 DNA sequence: TGTGCCAGCAGTGGGACAGGGAAAAAGGCCCTGAACACTGAAGCTTTCTTT.

This clone was found once. CDR3 protein: CASSAPTSGGADEQYF. CDR3 bases: TGTGCCAGCAGCGCACCGACTAGCGGGGGGGCCGACGAGCAGTACTTC. The chain recombines TRBV5-4 with TRBJ2-7, with TRBD2 matching over 14 bases. Unmatched junction bases numbered 8, after V lost 4 bases and J lost 5 bases. The CDR3 totals 16 residues. Germline CDR1 is SGHNT and CDR2 is YYREEE (reference sequence).

The chain links TRBV6-5 to TRBJ2-3; D may be TRBD2 (5 bases). Per germline, CDR1 MNHEY and CDR2 SVGAGI. The CDR3 runs 16 residues. V was trimmed by 2 bases and J by 3 bases, leaving 15 bases between them. The CDR3 spells CASSYRTPAGTDTQYF. The CDR3 bases are TGTGCCAGCAGTTACCGGACTCCTGCTGGGACAGATACGCAGTATTTT.

In its sample, this clone was seen once. This chain uses TRBV29-1 with TRBJ1-2; D is ambiguous. The CDR3 spans 12 residues. CDR1 is SQVTM and CDR2 is ANQGSEA in the germline V gene. V lost 3 bases and J 4 bases, leaving 9 bases between the germline ends. CDR3 coding DNA: TGCAGCGTTGACAGCGTTTTCTATGGCTACACCTTC. Encoded protein: CSVDSVFYGYTF.

This chain uses TRBV4-2 with TRBJ2-3; the match to TRBD2 covers 9 bases. The V gene's germline CDR1 is LGHNA and CDR2 YNFKEQ. J was trimmed by 2 bases and V by 4 bases; bases with no gene match: 7. The CDR3 extends over 16 amino acids. The DNA for the CDR3 is TGTGCCAGCAGCCCCAGGACTAGCGTACTCACAGATACGCAGTATTTT. It is translated as CASSPRTSVLTDTQYF.

The sample holds a few counts of this clone. This chain's CDR3 is CASSMGQGFEKLFF. The DNA for the CDR3 is TGCGCCAGCAGCATGGGACAGGGATTTGAAAAACTGTTTTTT. The chain recombines TRBV5-1 with TRBJ1-4; 9 positions agree with TRBD1. The CDR3 totals 14 residues. In germline, CDR1 is SGHRS, CDR2 YFSETQ. V was pared by 4 bases and J by 7 bases, with 5 bases of the junction left unmatched.

V and J are TRBV19 and TRBJ2-7; weak D call: TRBD1 (6 bases). Germline CDR1 reads LNHDA; CDR2 reads SQIVND (reference sequence). The CDR3 runs to 17 residues. The germline V and J ends were trimmed by 1 base and 5 bases, with 21 bases remaining between them. In DNA, the CDR3 is TGTGCCAGTAGTATAGCCCTACGTGGGGGCCGGAGGAACGAGCAGTACTTC. Protein sequence: CASSIALRGGRRNEQYF.

This chain connects TRBV7-2 to TRBJ1-2; TRBD1 agrees at 8 bases. V was pared by 1 base and J by 4 bases, with 5 bases of the junction left unmatched. The length of the CDR3 is 15 residues. Germline values: CDR1 SGHTA, CDR2 FQGNSA. The CDR3 region has the DNA TGTGCCAGCAGCTTAGGGCAGGGGGCGGGCTATGGCTACACCTTC. Protein product: CASSLGQGAGYGYTF.

CDR3 in DNA: TGTGCCAGCAGCCTACAGGGCTACGAGCAGTACTTC. This sequence encodes CASSLQGYEQYF. V is TRBV6-6 and J is TRBJ2-7; D perhaps matches TRBD1 (6 bases). V dropped 6 bases and J dropped 3 bases, with 9 bases sitting between them. This CDR3 is built from 12 residues. Germline values: CDR1 MNHNY, CDR2 SVGAGI (reference sequence).

The V call is TRBV2, the J call TRBJ1-4; D remains unclear. From germline, CDR1 is SNHLY and CDR2 FYNNEI. The CDR3 loop spans 14 amino acids. With 6 bases removed from V and 1 base from J, the gap between germline ends came to 9 bases. CDR3 nucleotides: TGTGCCAGCAGACGAGTTGTAACTAATGAAAAACTGTTTTTT. Translation: CASRRVVTNEKLFF.

The gene calls are TRBV7-9 and TRBJ2-3, with 9 bases lining up with TRBD2. The junction had 5 bases not matched to a gene; V was cut back by 4 bases and J by 6 bases. The CDR3 spans 14 residues. The germline CDR1 and CDR2 sequences are SEHNR and FQNEAQ (reference sequence). CDR3 nucleotide sequence: TGTGCCAGCAGCTCCCGCGGGGGGGCCGATACGCAGTATTTT. Its translation is CASSSRGGADTQYF.

The chain has TRBV6-1 and TRBJ1-3; perhaps TRBD1 as D (6 bases). The CDR3 loop spans 15 amino acids. The V end lost 5 bases, the J end lost 0 bases, and 11 bases lay between the germline ends. Germline CDR1 is MNHNS and CDR2 is SASEGT. CDR3 in amino acids: CASSIQGVSGNTIYF. The CDR3 DNA sequence: TGTGCCAGCAGTATACAGGGAGTCTCTGGAAACACCATATATTTT.

The chain combines TRBV12-2 with TRBJ2-3; the D call of TRBD2 is as the table states it, not checked on the DNA. TRBV12-2 represents a pseudogene. This CDR3 comprises 17 residues. The CDR3, as DNA: TGTGCAAGTCGCTTTAGAGCCAGCGGGGGAGACACAGATACGCAGTATTTT. Protein product: CASRFRASGGDTDTQYF.

This chain links TRBV5-6 with TRBJ2-4; 7 positions agree with TRBD1. J lost 5 bases, V lost 4 bases, and 6 bases had no gene match. The CDR3 spans 14 residues. Germline V lookup: CDR1 SGHDT, CDR2 YYEEEE. The CDR3 DNA follows: TGTGCCAGCAGCGCTATTACAGGGGAAAACATTCAGTACTTC. It translates to CASSAITGENIQYF.

The chain recombines TRBV11-2 with TRBJ1-1; D remains ambiguous. Germline CDR1 and CDR2: SGHAT and FQNNGV. The V gene lost 1 base and the J gene lost 8 bases, with 11 bases spanning the gap. The CDR3 extends over 13 amino acids. In DNA form, the CDR3 reads TGTGCCAGCAGCTTAGGCCGGAACGGGGAAGCTTTCTTT. The encoded protein is CASSLGRNGEAFF.

In its sample, this clone ranks as medium-sized. The chain uses TRBV21-1 and TRBJ1-5; TRBD1, the D gene given by the table, was not confirmed from the DNA. TRBV21-1 is classified as a pseudogene. The CDR3 has 15 amino acids. The CDR3 DNA sequence: TGTGCCAGCCGCGACCCAGGACAGGGCAATCAGCCCCAGCATTTT. This sequence encodes CASRDPGQGNQPQHF.

This clone was picked up a small number of times. The CDR3 nucleotides read TGTGCAAGTCGCTTATTGAGGGGGCGCGTGGGTCCTGAAGCTTTCTTT. It codes for CASRLLRGRVGPEAFF. V gene TRBV12-2 combines with J gene TRBJ1-1; the table assigns TRBD1, which was not confirmed against the DNA. TRBV12-2 is reported as a pseudogene. The CDR3 runs to 16 residues.

The V gene is TRBV5-1, the J gene TRBJ2-7, with a tentative D call TRBD1 (6 bases). The CDR3 has 16 amino acids. Germline assignment: CDR1 SGHRS and CDR2 YFSETQ. The germline V and J ends were trimmed by 7 bases and 7 bases, with 27 bases remaining between them. For the CDR3, the DNA is TGCGCCAGCCCACTCTTAATTTGGACAGACACTATTGAGCAGTACTTC. It yields the protein CASPLLIWTDTIEQYF.

The chain uses TRBV4-2 and TRBJ2-7, with D perhaps matching TRBD2 (7 bases). This CDR3 is built from 14 residues. Germline assignment: CDR1 LGHNA and CDR2 YNFKEQ. With 3 bases removed from V and 4 bases from J, the gap between germline ends came to 13 bases. Written as DNA, the CDR3 is TGTGCCAGCAGCCAGGTTGGGGGGGCGTACGAGCAGTACTTC. Its protein product is CASSQVGGAYEQYF.

This rearrangement joins TRBV4-1 to TRBJ2-7, with D perhaps TRBD2 (6 bases). The CDR3 is made up of 17 amino acids. With 0 bases removed from V and 0 bases from J, the gap between germline ends came to 15 bases. Germline CDR1 MGHRA, CDR2 YSYEKL. The CDR3 DNA sequence: TGCGCCAGCAGCCAAGAGAGTAACGGGGGAAACTCCTACGAGCAGTACTTC. Translation gives CASSQESNGGNSYEQYF.

This clone was seen more than once but under ten times. The chain carries TRBV7-8 and TRBJ2-2; TRBD1 matches at 8 bases. V shed 2 bases, J shed 13 bases, and the junction held 9 bases outside the gene matches. The CDR3 runs 14 residues. CDR1 and CDR2 from the germline V gene are SGHVS and FQNEAQ. CDR3 coding DNA: TGTGCCAGCAGCTTATTGGACAGGGCCTTATGGCTGTTTTTT. It translates to CASSLLDRALWLFF.